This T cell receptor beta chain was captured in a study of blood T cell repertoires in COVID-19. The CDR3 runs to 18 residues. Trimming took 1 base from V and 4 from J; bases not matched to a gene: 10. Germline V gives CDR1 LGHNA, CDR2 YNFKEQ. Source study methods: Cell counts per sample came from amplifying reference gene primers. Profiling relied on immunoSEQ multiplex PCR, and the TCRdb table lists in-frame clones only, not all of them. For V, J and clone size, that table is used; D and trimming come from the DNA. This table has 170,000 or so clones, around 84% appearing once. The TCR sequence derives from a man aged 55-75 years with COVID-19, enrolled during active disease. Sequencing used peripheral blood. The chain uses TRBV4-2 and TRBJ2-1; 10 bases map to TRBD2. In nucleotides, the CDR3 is TGTGCCAGCAGCCAAGGTTCGGCTAGCGGGAGCCTATACAATGAGCAGTTCTTC. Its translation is CASSQGSASGSLYNEQFF.